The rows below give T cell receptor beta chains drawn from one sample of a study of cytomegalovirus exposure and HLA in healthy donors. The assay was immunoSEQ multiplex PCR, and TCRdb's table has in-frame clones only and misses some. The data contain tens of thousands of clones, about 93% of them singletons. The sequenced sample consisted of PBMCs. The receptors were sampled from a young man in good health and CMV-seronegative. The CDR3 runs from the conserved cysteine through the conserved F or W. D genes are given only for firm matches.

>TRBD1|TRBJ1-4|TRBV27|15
CASSKTGVRDEKLFF
TGTGCCAGCAGTAAGACAGGGGTGCGAGATGAAAAACTGTTTTTT
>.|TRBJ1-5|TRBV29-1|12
CSVSSEGQPQHF
TGCAGCGTTTCTAGCGAGGGGCAGCCCCAGCATTTT
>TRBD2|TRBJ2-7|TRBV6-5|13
CASRTGGSYEQYF
TGTGCCAGCAGAACGGGGGGGTCCTACGAGCAGTACTTC
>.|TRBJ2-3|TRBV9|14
CASSVRELGDTQYF
TGTGCCAGCAGCGTACGGGAATTGGGCGATACGCAGTATTTT
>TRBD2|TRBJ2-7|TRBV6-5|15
CASSPGGGISYEQYF
TGTGCCAGCAGTCCCGGGGGGGGAATCTCCTACGAGCAGTACTTC
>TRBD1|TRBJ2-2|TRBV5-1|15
CASSIDRGNNGELFF
TGCGCCAGCAGCATAGACAGGGGAAATAACGGGGAGCTGTTTTTT
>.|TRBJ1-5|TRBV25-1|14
CASSEQYSNQPQHF
TGTGCCAGCAGTGAACAGTATAGCAATCAGCCCCAGCATTTT
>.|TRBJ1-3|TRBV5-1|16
CASSLVGGQSGNTIYF
TGCGCCAGCAGCTTGGTAGGCGGCCAGTCTGGAAACACCATATATTTT
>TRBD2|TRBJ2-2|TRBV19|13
CASSFGGAGELFF
TGTGCCAGTAGCTTCGGGGGGGCCGGGGAGCTGTTTTTT
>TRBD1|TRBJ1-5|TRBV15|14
CATSAGQGGQPQHF
TGTGCCACCAGCGCAGGACAGGGTGGTCAGCCCCAGCATTTT
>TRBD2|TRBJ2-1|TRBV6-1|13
CASSWERDYEQFF
TGTGCCAGCAGTTGGGAGCGGGACTATGAGCAGTTCTTC